The 5 T cell receptor beta chains listed next were all sequenced from one sample in a study of shared clonotypes between healthy human individuals. Sequenced by immunoSEQ multiplex PCR; TCRdb stores in-frame clones only, minus some. There are hundreds of thousands of clones in the sample; 74% occur only once, and under 2% lies in the top ten. Sequencing was carried out using memory CD4+ T cells sorted from blood. Subset in this sample: CD45RA-negative fraction. The receptors were gathered from a woman aged 30 to 39 in good health.

This clone occurred once. This chain links TRBV30 with TRBJ2-1, with TRBD2 matching 7 bases. The CDR3 has 13 amino acids. V shed 3 bases and J 7 bases; nucleotides not matched to a gene: 6. CDR1 is GTSNPN, CDR2 SVGIG, per germline (reference sequence). The CDR3 protein is CAWRAGAENEQFF. DNA of the CDR3: TGTGCCTGGAGGGCGGGAGCGGAGAATGAGCAGTTCTTC. Using reference TRBV30 and TRBJ2-1 for the parts outside the CDR3, the full variable domain is SQTIHQWPATLVQPVGSPLSLECTVEGTSNPNLYWYRQAAGRGLQLLFYSVGIGQISSEVPQNLSASRPQDRQFILSSKKLLLSDSGFYLCAWRAGAENEQFFGPGTRLTVL.

This clone has just a few counts. The rearrangement joins TRBV10-3 to TRBJ2-7; no definite D call. The germline V and J ends were trimmed by 0 bases and 0 bases, with 9 bases remaining between them. Looked up from germline, CDR1 is ENHRY and CDR2 is SYGVKD. The CDR3 sequence is 15 residues long. The CDR3 sequence is CAISESAQNSYEQYF. CDR3 DNA sequence: TGTGCCATCAGTGAGTCTGCCCAGAACTCCTACGAGCAGTACTTC.

This chain connects TRBV30 to TRBJ1-3, with no clear D. Trimming removed 5 bases at V and 0 bases at J, with 8 bases between. Germline V gene data show CDR1 as GTSNPN and CDR2 as SVGIG (reference sequence). This CDR3 contains 13 residues. CDR3 amino acids: CAWQRISGNTIYF. CDR3 in DNA: TGTGCCTGGCAAAGAATCTCTGGAAACACCATATATTTT.

The gene calls are TRBV14 and TRBJ1-1; D is perhaps TRBD1 (6 bases). The ends were cut back, 6 bases at V and 1 base at J, with 9 bases in the middle. Germline V lookup: CDR1 SGHDN, CDR2 FVKESK. This CDR3 has 13 amino acids. The CDR3 DNA is TGTGCCAGCAGGTCACAGGGGAACACTGAAGCTTTCTTT. Translation: CASRSQGNTEAFF.

This clone was picked up a small number of times. This rearrangement joins TRBV7-9 to TRBJ2-2; D call uncertain. The CDR3 spans 14 residues. With 3 bases removed from V and 3 bases from J, the gap between germline ends came to 8 bases. The germline V gene has CDR1 SEHNR and CDR2 FQNEAQ (reference sequence). The DNA for the CDR3 is TGTGCCAGCAGCTTTGTCTTTGACACCGGGGAGCTGTTTTTT. Protein product: CASSFVFDTGELFF.